The source of this TCR beta chain is a study of PD-1 blockade in classical Hodgkin lymphoma. The study's findings and limits: Newly diagnosed and completely responding patients shared comparable baseline diversity. Healthy donors were reported to have higher baseline TCR diversity than newly diagnosed patients. CD4+ TCR diversity rose significantly by C4D1, and CD8+ TCR diversity did not. Individuals initiating nivolumab under 1 year after ASCT were excluded.

CDR3 length equals 13 residues. Looked up from germline, CDR1 is SEHNR and CDR2 is FQNEAQ (reference sequence). V was trimmed by 5 bases and J by 8 bases, leaving 15 bases between them. Measured with immunoSEQ multiplex PCR; TCRdb has only the in-frame clones, and not every one. The table lists about 18,000 clones, approximately 90% of them singletons. With respect to this clone: Antigen unknown.

Every patient relapsed after autologous stem cell transplantation, and brentuximab vedotin exposure varied. This rearrangement joins TRBV7-9 to TRBJ1-2, with D unresolved. The sequencing here drew on peripheral blood mononuclear cells (PBMCs), taken before the second cycle of nivolumab. The sequence was obtained from a human donor with classical Hodgkin lymphoma. The CDR3 nucleotides are TGTGCCAGCAGCACATCCTCGGGAAGCGGCTACACCTTC. Translated: CASSTSSGSGYTF.